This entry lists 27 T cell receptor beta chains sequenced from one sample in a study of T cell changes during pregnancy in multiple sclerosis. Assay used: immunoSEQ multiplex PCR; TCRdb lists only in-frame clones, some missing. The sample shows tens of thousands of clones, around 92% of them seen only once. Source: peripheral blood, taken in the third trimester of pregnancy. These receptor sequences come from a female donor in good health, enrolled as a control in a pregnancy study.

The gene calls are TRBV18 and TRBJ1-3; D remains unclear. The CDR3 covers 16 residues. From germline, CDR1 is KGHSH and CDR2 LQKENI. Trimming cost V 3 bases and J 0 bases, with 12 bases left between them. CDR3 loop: CASSPTWEDSGNTIYF. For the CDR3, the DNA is TGTGCCAGCTCACCGACCTGGGAGGACTCTGGAAACACCATATATTTT.

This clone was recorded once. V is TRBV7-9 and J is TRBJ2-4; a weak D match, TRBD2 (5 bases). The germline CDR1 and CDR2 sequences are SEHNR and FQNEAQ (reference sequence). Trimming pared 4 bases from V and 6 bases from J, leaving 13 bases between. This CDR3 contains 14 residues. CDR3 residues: CASSYGSDLNIQYF. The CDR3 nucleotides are TGTGCCAGCAGCTACGGGTCGGACTTAAACATTCAGTACTTC.

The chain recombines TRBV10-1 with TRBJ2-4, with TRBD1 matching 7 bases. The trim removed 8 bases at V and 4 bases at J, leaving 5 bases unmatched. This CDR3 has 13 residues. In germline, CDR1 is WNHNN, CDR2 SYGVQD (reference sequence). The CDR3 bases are TGCGCCAGCGGAAGACAGGGTAAAAACATTCAGTACTTC. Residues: CASGRQGKNIQYF.

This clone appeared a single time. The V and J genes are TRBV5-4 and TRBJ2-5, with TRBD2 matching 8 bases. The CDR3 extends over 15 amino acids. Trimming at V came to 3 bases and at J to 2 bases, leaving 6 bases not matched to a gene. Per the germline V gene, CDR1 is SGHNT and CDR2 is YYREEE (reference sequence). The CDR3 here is CASSSDRGGQETQYF. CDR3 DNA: TGTGCCAGCAGCTCCGACCGCGGGGGGCAAGAGACCCAGTACTTC.

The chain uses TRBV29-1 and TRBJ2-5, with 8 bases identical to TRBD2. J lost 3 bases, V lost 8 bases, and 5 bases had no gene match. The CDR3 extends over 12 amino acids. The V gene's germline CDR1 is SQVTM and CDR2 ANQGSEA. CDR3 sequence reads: CSPGRGEETQYF. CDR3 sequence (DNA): TGCAGCCCCGGGCGGGGGGAAGAGACCCAGTACTTC.

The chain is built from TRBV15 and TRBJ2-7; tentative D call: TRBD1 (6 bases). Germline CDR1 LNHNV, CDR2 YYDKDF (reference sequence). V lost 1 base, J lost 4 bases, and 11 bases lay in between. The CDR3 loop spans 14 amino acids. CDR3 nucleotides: TGTGCCACCAGCAGAGGGGCAGGGGTTTACGAGCAGTACTTC. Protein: CATSRGAGVYEQYF. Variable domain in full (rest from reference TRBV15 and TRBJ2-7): DAMVIQNPRYQVTQFGKPVTLSCSQTLNHNVMYWYQQKSSQAPKLLFHYYDKDFNNEADTPDNFQSRRPNTSFCFLDIRSPGLGDTAMYLCATSRGAGVYEQYFGPGTRLTVT.

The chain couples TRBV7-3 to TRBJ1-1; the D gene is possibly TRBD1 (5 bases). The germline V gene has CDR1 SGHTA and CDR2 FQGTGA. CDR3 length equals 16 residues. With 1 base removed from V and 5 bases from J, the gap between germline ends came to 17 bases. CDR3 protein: CASSLMGGTLGTEAFF. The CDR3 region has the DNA TGTGCCAGCAGCTTAATGGGAGGGACCCTGGGTACTGAAGCTTTCTTT.

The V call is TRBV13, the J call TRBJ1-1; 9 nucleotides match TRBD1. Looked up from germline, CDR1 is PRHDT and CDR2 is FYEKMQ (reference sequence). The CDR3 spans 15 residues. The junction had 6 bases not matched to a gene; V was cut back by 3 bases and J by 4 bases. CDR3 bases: TGTGCCAGCAGCTTTATCGGACAGGGGTTCACTGAAGCTTTCTTT. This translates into CASSFIGQGFTEAFF.

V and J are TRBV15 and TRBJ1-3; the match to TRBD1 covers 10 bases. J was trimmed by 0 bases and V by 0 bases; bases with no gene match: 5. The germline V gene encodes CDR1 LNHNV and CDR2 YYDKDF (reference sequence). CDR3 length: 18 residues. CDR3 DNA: TGTGCCACCAGCAGAGATCAGGGACAGGGGTTCTCTGGAAACACCATATATTTT. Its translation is CATSRDQGQGFSGNTIYF.

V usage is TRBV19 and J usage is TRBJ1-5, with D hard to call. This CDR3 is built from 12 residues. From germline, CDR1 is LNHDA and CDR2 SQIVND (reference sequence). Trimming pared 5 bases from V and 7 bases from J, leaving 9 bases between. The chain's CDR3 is CASSFRRQPQHF. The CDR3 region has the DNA TGTGCCAGTAGTTTCAGGAGGCAGCCCCAGCATTTT.

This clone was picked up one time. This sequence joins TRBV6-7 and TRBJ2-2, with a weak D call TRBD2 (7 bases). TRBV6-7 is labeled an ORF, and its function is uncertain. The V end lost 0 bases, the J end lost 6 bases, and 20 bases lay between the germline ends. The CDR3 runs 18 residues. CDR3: CASSYSLQGGGNAGELFF. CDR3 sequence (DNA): TGTGCCAGCAGTTACTCCTTGCAAGGGGGGGGCAACGCCGGGGAGCTGTTTTTT.

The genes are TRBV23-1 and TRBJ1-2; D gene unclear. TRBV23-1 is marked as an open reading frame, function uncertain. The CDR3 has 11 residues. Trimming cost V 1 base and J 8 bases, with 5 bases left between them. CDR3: CASSQCQGYTF. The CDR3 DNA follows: TGCGCCAGCAGTCAATGTCAGGGCTACACCTTC.

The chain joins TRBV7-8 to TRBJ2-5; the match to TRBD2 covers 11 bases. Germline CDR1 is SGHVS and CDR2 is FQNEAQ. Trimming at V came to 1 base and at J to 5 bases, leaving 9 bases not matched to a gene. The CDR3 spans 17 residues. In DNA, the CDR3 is TGTGCCAGCAGCTTAGGTGTTAGCGGGAGGGCCACGGAGACCCAGTACTTC. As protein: CASSLGVSGRATETQYF.

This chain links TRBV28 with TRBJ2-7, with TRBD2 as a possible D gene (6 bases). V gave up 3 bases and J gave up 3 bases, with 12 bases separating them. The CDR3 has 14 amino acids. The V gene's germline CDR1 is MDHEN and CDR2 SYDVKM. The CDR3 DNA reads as TGTGCCAGCAGTTTGGGGGGAATCGTCTACGAGCAGTACTTC. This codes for CASSLGGIVYEQYF.

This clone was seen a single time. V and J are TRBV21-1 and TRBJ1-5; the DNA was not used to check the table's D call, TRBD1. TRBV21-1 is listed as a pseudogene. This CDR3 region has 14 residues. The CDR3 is CASSKGITDQPQHF. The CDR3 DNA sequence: TGTGCCAGCAGCAAAGGAATTACAGATCAGCCCCAGCATTTT.

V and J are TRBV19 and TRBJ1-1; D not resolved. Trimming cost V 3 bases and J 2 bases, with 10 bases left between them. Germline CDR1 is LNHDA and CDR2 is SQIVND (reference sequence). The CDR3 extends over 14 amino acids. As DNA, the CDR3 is TGTGCCAGTAGTATCACGGTTGTCAACACTGAAGCTTTCTTT. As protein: CASSITVVNTEAFF.

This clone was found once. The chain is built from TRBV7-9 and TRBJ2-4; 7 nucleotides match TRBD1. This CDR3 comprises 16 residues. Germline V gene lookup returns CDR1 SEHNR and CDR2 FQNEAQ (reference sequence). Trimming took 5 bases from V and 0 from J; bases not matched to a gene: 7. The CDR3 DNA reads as TGTGCCAGCAGCCCTCCAGGGGGATTAGCCAAAAACATTCAGTACTTC. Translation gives CASSPPGGLAKNIQYF.

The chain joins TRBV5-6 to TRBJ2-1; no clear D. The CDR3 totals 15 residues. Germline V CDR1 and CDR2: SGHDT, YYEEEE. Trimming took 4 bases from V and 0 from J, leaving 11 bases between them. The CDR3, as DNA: TGTGCCAGCAGCGCGGCAGCGAGCTCCTACAATGAGCAGTTCTTC. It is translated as CASSAAASSYNEQFF.

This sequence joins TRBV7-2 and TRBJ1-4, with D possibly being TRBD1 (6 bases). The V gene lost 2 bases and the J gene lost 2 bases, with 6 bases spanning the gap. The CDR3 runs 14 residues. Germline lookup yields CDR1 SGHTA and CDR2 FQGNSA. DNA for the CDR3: TGTGCCAGCAGCTTAAGGGGGACTAATGAAAAACTGTTTTTT. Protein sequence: CASSLRGTNEKLFF.

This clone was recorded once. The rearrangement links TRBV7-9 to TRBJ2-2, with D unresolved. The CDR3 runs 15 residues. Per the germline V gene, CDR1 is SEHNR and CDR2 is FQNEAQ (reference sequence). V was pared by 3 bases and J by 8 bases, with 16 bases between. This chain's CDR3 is CASSFYPNDSGELFF. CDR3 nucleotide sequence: TGTGCCAGCAGCTTTTACCCGAATGACTCGGGGGAGCTGTTTTTT. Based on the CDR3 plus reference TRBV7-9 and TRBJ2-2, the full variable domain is DTGVSQNPRHKITKRGQNVTFRCDPISEHNRLYWYRQTLGQGPEFLTYFQNEAQLEKSRLLSDRFSAERPKGSFSTLEIQRTEQGDSAMYLCASSFYPNDSGELFFGEGSRLTVL.

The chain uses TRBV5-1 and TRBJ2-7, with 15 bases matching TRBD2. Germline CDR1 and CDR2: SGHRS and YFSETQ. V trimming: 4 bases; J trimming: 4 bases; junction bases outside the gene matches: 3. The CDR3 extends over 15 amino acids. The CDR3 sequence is CASSKGLAGGYEQYF. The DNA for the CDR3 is TGCGCCAGCAGCAAAGGACTAGCGGGGGGGTACGAGCAGTACTTC.

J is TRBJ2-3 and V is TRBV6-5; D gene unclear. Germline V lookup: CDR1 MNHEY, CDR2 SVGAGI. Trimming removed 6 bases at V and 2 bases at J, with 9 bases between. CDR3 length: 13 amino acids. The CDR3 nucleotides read TGTGCCAGCAGGGAGACGTCCACAGATACGCAGTATTTT. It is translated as CASRETSTDTQYF.

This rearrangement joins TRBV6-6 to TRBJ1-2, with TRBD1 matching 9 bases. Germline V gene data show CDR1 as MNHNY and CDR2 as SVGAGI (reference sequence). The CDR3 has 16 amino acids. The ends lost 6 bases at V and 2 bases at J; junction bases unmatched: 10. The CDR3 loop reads CASSPAQGASNYGYTF. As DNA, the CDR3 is TGTGCCAGCAGCCCCGCACAGGGGGCCTCCAACTATGGCTACACCTTC.

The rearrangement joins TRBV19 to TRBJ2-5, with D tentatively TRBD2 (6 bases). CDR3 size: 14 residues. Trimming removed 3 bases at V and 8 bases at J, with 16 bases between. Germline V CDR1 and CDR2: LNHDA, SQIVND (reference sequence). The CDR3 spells CASSILPSGETQYF. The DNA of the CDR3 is TGTGCCAGTAGTATTTTACCCTCGGGAGAAACCCAGTACTTC.

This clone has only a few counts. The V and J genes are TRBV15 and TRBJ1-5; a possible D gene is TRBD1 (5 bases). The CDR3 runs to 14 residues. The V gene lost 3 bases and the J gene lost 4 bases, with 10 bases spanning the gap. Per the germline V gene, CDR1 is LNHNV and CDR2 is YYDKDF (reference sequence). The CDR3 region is CATSSDSLNQPQHF. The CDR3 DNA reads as TGTGCCACCAGCAGCGACAGTCTAAATCAGCCCCAGCATTTT.

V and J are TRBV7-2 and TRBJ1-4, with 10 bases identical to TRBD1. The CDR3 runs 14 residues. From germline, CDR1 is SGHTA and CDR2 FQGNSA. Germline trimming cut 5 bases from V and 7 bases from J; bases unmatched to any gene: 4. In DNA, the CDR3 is TGTGCCAGCAGCACCCGGGACAGGGGTGAAAAACTGTTTTTT. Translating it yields CASSTRDRGEKLFF.

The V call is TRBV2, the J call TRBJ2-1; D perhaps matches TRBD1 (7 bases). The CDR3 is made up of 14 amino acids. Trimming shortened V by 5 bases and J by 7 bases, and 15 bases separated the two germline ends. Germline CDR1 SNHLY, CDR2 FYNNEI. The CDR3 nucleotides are TGTGCCAGCAGTTCCCAGGGGGGTTGGAATGAGCAGTTCTTC. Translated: CASSSQGGWNEQFF.